Reported below is one TCR beta chain. It has no known antigen specificity. Per-base qualities were not stored, and no clone one base away is much larger. Taken from cysteine to phenylalanine, the CDR3 has 16 residues. The DNA shown is the 48-base CDR3, in frame from base 1. Via the germline V gene, CDR1 is SGHAT and CDR2 FQNNGV. Preparation of the library involved the immunoSEQ multiplex PCR assay. For the multiplex PCR, a mixture combining 60 forward primers for TCR Vbeta segments and 13 reverse primers for TCR Jbeta segments was used. The CDR3 region of rearranged TCR beta genes was amplified from genomic DNA with a multiplex PCR assay. On the Illumina HiSeq System, the amplified TCR beta libraries were sequenced as 87-base-pair reads. As for the authors' bioinformatics: In a later analysis, tens of millions of unique TCR beta chains were counted across the 500 to 700 repertoires, and around 10 million of these chains were shared by at least two donors. Raw reads were error-corrected and collapsed into unique sequences with a nearest-neighbor algorithm that merged closely related sequences to remove PCR and sequencing errors. V, D and J gene segments were assigned by aligning CDR3 sequences to IMGT reference sequences. For a sequence to be retained, at least a six-nucleotide match to both a V gene segment and a J gene segment was required. A rearrangement was called productive if the CDR3 had no stop codons and remained in frame with V and J, and every other rearrangement was called non-productive. Following IMGT convention, CDR3 was defined as the stretch from the second conserved V-encoded cysteine to the conserved J-encoded phenylalanine. The earlier analysis of 587 of the donors excluded sequences that lacked an unambiguous match to a single V gene segment. An earlier analysis of about 600 of the donors called V segments functional above 56.7% productive rearrangements and segregating when the between-donor standard deviation exceeded 5%. A statistical classification framework was developed to diagnose cytomegalovirus status using the catalog of TCR beta chain sequences. V and J gene assignment, in a later analysis, came from comparing TCR nucleotide sequences with IMGT/GENE-DB human TR gene sequences. Using the TCRdist pipeline, a later analysis assigned CDR3 sequences along with most-parsimonious VDJ recombination scenarios. In a later analysis, every TCR beta chain was defined by the combination of its CDR3 amino acid sequence and its V-gene family, and reads without a unique V-gene family were dropped. As a way to deal with suspected cross-contamination and a sequencing artifact, a later analysis dropped roughly 600 nucleotide sequences that were highly shared and had low generation probability. A later analysis calculated a clonal expansion index for each public chain from normalized within-repertoire ranks of inferred template counts. Generation probabilities in a later analysis came from a VDJ recombination model fitted to out-of-frame rearrangements, and those results were checked against IGoR. Hypergeometric tests were used in a later analysis to score TCR-TCR, TCR-HLA and TCR-CMV co-occurrence, with a repertoire-size bias correction applied to the TCR pairs. A later analysis estimated false discovery rates by permuting HLA or CMV assignments 20 times. A later analysis grouped co-occurring TCRs with DBSCAN, adding TCRdist sequence similarity when clustering within HLA-allele-positive subsets. Repertoires with fewer than 30,000 or more than 120,000 public chains, plus five repertoires with anomalous nucleotide sharing, were excluded from co-occurrence clustering. Imported from immuneACCESS, the table was reduced by TCRdb to in-frame sequences with V and J called. These copies leave out some clones; in studies compared against another copy, an unresolved V gene accounts for under half, and the cause of the remainder is not known. The V and J calls and the clone size are those of that table, but D and trimming were determined from the DNA. The sample includes over 150,000 clones, with under 90% observed a single time. Clones ranked in the top ten supply roughly 0.097% of the sample.

The entry originates in a study of cytomegalovirus exposure and HLA in healthy donors (dated by TCRdb to the late 2010s). Background on the whole study: An earlier analysis of several hundred of the donors reported 250 to 300 Gb of sequence data and more than 90 million unique TCR beta sequences from about 200 million T cells. The study used immunosequencing to profile the T cell repertoires of approximately 690 subjects and linked those repertoires to cytomegalovirus serostatus. To study patterns of TCR occurrence, a later analysis re-analyzed previously published TCR beta repertoires from several hundred donors and added high-resolution HLA genotyping. An earlier analysis of more than 450 of the donors used high-throughput TCR beta sequencing to judge whether each TCR beta V gene segment behaved as functional or pseudogenic. Of the 300 to 500 genotyped donors, 65% to 90% were placed in the genetic ancestry cluster associated with self-reported Caucasian donors. A few DR-DQ haplotypes were treated as single units for association and clustering because of strong linkage in the cohort. In the later analysis, no new phenotypic data were used to find candidate immune exposures; instead, reliance was placed on TCR beta sequences and their occurrence across donors. All discovery cohort repertoires had been generated using a single sequencing platform. HLA typing covered class I and class II loci at four-digit resolution. To predict cytomegalovirus infection status, the study brought together high-throughput TCR immunosequencing, statistical association of individual TCRs with disease status, and machine learning. The number of typed donors differed by locus: about 620-630 for A, B, C, DRB1 and DQB1; 500 to 550 for DQA1; roughly 600 for DPA1; and some 430 for DPB1. Across 398 genotyped donors of the cohort, an average of roughly 250,000 unique TCR beta nucleotide sequences per donor were sequenced, and roughly 17% of those sequences were non-productive. Donor age, sex, ethnicity and CMV serostatus were compiled alongside the repertoire data. A later genetic analysis used genome-wide SNP genotypes for about 65% of the roughly 700 donors, treating that subset as a discovery cohort. Approximately 300 gigabases of sequencing data and 91 million or so unique TCR sequences made up an early release that covered 500 to 700 HLA-typed donors. The study aimed to test whether cataloging public T cell receptors could reveal signatures of past pathogen exposure. Besides the first cohort of around 670 subjects, a separate validation cohort made up of over a hundred different subjects was used. Points the paper makes about the study in general: At a false discovery rate of 0.05, a later analysis linked 15,000 to 20,000 TCR beta sequences to specific HLA alleles. Because counts were too low, around 18 rarely observed V segments, including chromosome 9 orphons, were left out of the earlier analysis of some 640 of the donors. A total of fewer than 200 TCR beta chains were listed by the study as associated with cytomegalovirus. The 87-base-pair reads could not distinguish some IMGT-functional V segments, including TRBV6-2 and TRBV6-3, so those segments were excluded. According to a later analysis, parvovirus B19, influenza, CMV and Epstein-Barr virus appeared linked to several top co-occurrence clusters. It was suggested by the authors that the approach could potentially be generalized to other disease states and immunological phenotypes. Strong co-occurrence of HLA alleles, especially DR and DQ, made assigning TCR associations to individual alleles difficult. A further reported finding was that TCR beta sequences accurately predicted the HLA-A and HLA-B alleles for most subjects in the first cohort. In this cohort, only TCR beta chains were sequenced, and detectable features were limited by the absence of alpha or paired-chain data. In a later analysis, the rate of TCR association differed among HLA loci, with DRB1 alleles having the most associated TCRs and HLA-C alleles having the fewest. Compared with equally common non-associated chains, HLA-associated TCR beta chains in a later analysis were more clonally expanded and had lower generation probabilities. According to a later genetic analysis, donors in an Asian-associated ancestry cluster had fewer N-insertions in productive TCRs than the approximately 630-donor mean. In vitro tests confirmed that a few of the cytomegalovirus-associated TCR beta chains recognize cytomegalovirus antigens. Linkage disequilibrium might explain the correlated functional status among segregating V segments, but an unknown experimental factor could not be excluded. In an earlier analysis of more than 450 of the donors, most TCR beta V segments were observed in productive rearrangements about 90% or about 30% of the time, broadly matching IMGT annotations. Because HLA typing was missing for some donors at each locus, association tests included only the typed subset. Immune exposure information for the cohort was limited to CMV serostatus. In a later analysis, most CMV-associated TCR beta chains were found to appear HLA-restricted, with HLA associations seemingly driven largely by CMV exposure. The sequencing pipeline was judged likely to have produced a cluster of highly shared sequence variants as a technical artifact. In both the original and validation cohorts, the classifier was reported to diagnose cytomegalovirus status with high specificity and sensitivity. In a later genetic analysis, a missense DCLRE1C variant was associated with V-gene and J-gene trimming of TCR beta chains, and the association was replicated in an independent cohort. Presence/absence analyses assumed roughly uniform sequencing depth across donors, an assumption that may not hold. Most TCR sequences were seen in very few donors, while some public TCRs were found in many individuals.

The cohort was made up of about 610 healthy bone marrow donors. At the time of sampling, every cohort member was nominally healthy, though immune exposures that went unrecorded were likely present. The donor tested CMV seronegative and was one of the 352 seronegative cohort members. A peripheral blood sample was collected from each donor, and TCR beta sequencing was performed on peripheral blood mononuclear cells. The Qiagen DNeasy Blood Extraction Kit was used to extract genomic DNA from the blood cell samples. The rearrangement combines TRBV11-2 with TRBJ2-5; tentative D gene TRBD2, with 6 bases matching. The end of the DNA aligns better with TRBJ2-7, so the J call may be wrong. Sequencing was performed on PBMCs. This TCR derives from a boy between 2 and 15 years old in good health and CMV-seronegative. The DNA sequence is as follows: TGTGCCAGCAGCCCCCTTCCCGGGACTCCTGTGTACGAGCAGTACTTC. Its protein is CASSPLPGTPVYEQYF.